These 30 T cell receptor beta chains originate from one sample sequenced in a study of T cells in Graves' hyperthyroidism and ophthalmopathy. Regions amplified from RNA transcripts were the TCR beta CDR3 regions. During a first-round RT-PCR of the TCR CDR3, the HTBI primer set was used. TCRdb fed the multiplex PCR reads into MiXCR, producing one record per CDR3 protein. Of some 600,000 distinct CDR3 sequences listed, around 13% are singletons. The sample consisted of blood. The receptors shown here come from a woman aged 30 to 39 with Graves' hyperthyroidism that later progressed to Graves' ophthalmopathy.

This clonotype has a count of ten or more. J is TRBJ2-6 and V is TRBV20-1; possible D gene TRBD1, 5 bases. The V end lost 3 bases, the J end lost 4 bases, and 10 bases lay between the germline ends. Looked up from germline, CDR1 is DFQATT and CDR2 is SNEGSKA (reference sequence). This CDR3 has 14 amino acids. The CDR3 sequence is CSARGQAGANVLTF. The CDR3 region has the DNA TGCAGTGCTAGGGGGCAAGCGGGGGCCAACGTCCTGACTTTC.

This clonotype was observed at least ten times. The gene calls are TRBV12-5 and TRBJ2-1; D gene unclear. CDR3 length: 12 residues. Trimming shortened V by 2 bases and J by 10 bases, and 9 bases separated the two germline ends. CDR1 and CDR2 from the germline V gene are LGHNT and FRNRAP. CDR3 nucleotides: TGTGCTAGTGGTTTGTTCATCCGGGAGCAGTTCTTC. This encodes CASGLFIREQFF.

This clonotype came up many times. The V and J genes are TRBV28 and TRBJ2-1; 7 positions agree with TRBD2. Germline CDR1 reads MDHEN; CDR2 reads SYDVKM. The V gene end was trimmed by 0 bases and the J gene end by 6 bases; junction bases not matched to a gene: 8. CDR3 size: 16 residues. CDR3 residues: CASSLWPSGLSNEQFF. In DNA, the CDR3 is TGTGCCAGCAGTTTATGGCCTAGCGGATTATCCAATGAGCAGTTCTTC.

The CDR3 DNA reads as TGCAGTGCTAGTTACGAGGCGCTGAACACTGAAGCTTTCTTT. Its protein product is CSASYEALNTEAFF. J is TRBJ1-1 and V is TRBV20-1, with unresolved D. Trimming shortened V by 3 bases and J by 0 bases, and 11 bases separated the two germline ends. Germline CDR1 is DFQATT and CDR2 is SNEGSKA (reference sequence). CDR3 length: 14 amino acids.

This clonotype was recorded many times. V gene TRBV18 combines with J gene TRBJ2-1; no clear D gene. The CDR3 consists of 12 residues. Deletions cut 1 base from V and 8 bases from J, with 6 bases between. CDR1 KGHSH and CDR2 LQKENI come from the germline V gene. DNA for the CDR3: TGTGCCAGCTCACCACTATCGGATGAGCAGTTCTTC. Residues: CASSPLSDEQFF. Full variable domain (rest looked up from reference TRBV18 and TRBJ2-1): NAGVMQNPRHLVRRRGQEARLRCSPMKGHSHVYWYRQLPEEGLKFMVYLQKENIIDESGMPKERFSAEFPKEGPSILRIQQVVRGDSAAYFCASSPLSDEQFFGPGTRLTVL.

This clonotype was recorded at least ten times. CDR3 in amino acids: CSASSPQGINTEAFF. CDR3 DNA: TGCAGTGCTAGTAGTCCACAGGGGATAAACACTGAAGCTTTCTTT. The genes are TRBV20-1 and TRBJ1-1; 7 positions match TRBD1. Trimming took 3 bases from V and 2 from J; bases not matched to a gene: 9. CDR1 and CDR2 (germline): DFQATT, SNEGSKA (reference sequence). CDR3 size: 15 residues.

About this clonotype itself: A much more abundant neighbour one base away suggests this may be a read error. It is likely a read error, because the conserved phenylalanine at the end of the CDR3 is missing. The chain is built from TRBV20-1 and TRBJ1-1; a weak D match, TRBD1 (5 bases). Trimming shortened V by 5 bases and J by 2 bases, and 12 bases separated the two germline ends. This CDR3 is built from 13 residues. The V gene's germline CDR1 is DFQATT and CDR2 SNEGSKA (reference sequence). CDR3: CSASDTSNTEAFL. The DNA of the CDR3 is TGCAGTGCTTCGGACACCTCCAACACTGAAGCTTTCCTT.

This sequence joins TRBV3-1 and TRBJ1-1; tentative D call: TRBD1 (5 bases). CDR1 LGHDT and CDR2 YNNKEL come from the germline V gene (reference sequence). Trimming took 4 bases from V and 4 from J, leaving 19 bases between them. The CDR3 length is 16 residues. The CDR3: CASSPNGATVSTEAFF. The CDR3 bases are TGTGCCAGCAGCCCAAACGGGGCAACCGTTAGCACTGAAGCTTTCTTT.

This clonotype has more than one count but fewer than ten. This chain links TRBV20-1 with TRBJ2-2; D not resolved. Between the trimmed V and J ends, which lost 3 bases and 2 bases, there was a span of 10 bases. This CDR3 is 14 amino acids long. Germline loops: CDR1 DFQATT, CDR2 SNEGSKA (reference sequence). CDR3 DNA sequence: TGCAGTGCTAGGGGAACTACCAACACCGGGGAGCTGTTTTTT. This gives the protein CSARGTTNTGELFF.

This clonotype was detected a few times. This chain links TRBV10-3 with TRBJ2-3; TRBD2 matches at 7 bases. V shed 10 bases and J 8 bases; nucleotides not matched to a gene: 33. Looked up from germline, CDR1 is ENHRY and CDR2 is SYGVKD. This CDR3 region has 20 residues. CDR3 sequence reads: CATRAGQLTGTNPFAGTQYF. CDR3 bases: TGTGCCACACGGGCCGGGCAGCTAACCGGGACTAATCCTTTCGCGGGTACGCAGTATTTT.

This clonotype has more than one count but fewer than ten. The V call is TRBV19, the J call TRBJ1-2; 8 nucleotides line up with TRBD1. The CDR3 sequence is 14 residues long. CDR1 is LNHDA and CDR2 is SQIVND in the germline V gene (reference sequence). With 5 bases clipped from V and 9 bases from J, the junction kept 11 bases outside the gene matches. This chain's CDR3 is CASSPGQGGMSYTF. The CDR3 nucleotides are TGTGCCAGTAGTCCAGGACAGGGTGGGATGAGCTACACCTTC.

This clonotype has a count of ten or more. V gene TRBV29-1 combines with J gene TRBJ2-1; 12 nucleotides line up with TRBD2. The V segment lost 4 bases and the J segment 4 bases; nucleotides outside the gene matches: 8. The CDR3 extends over 16 amino acids. The germline V gene has CDR1 SQVTM and CDR2 ANQGSEA. For the CDR3, the DNA is TGCAGCGTTGGGGGGCTAGCGGGAGGGCTTTACAATGAGCAGTTCTTC. Its translation is CSVGGLAGGLYNEQFF.

This chain uses TRBV10-3 with TRBJ1-3; 10 nucleotides agree with TRBD1. V lost 6 bases, J lost 4 bases, and 6 bases stayed unmatched. This CDR3 spans 15 amino acids. Germline lookup yields CDR1 ENHRY and CDR2 SYGVKD. The CDR3 region has the DNA TGTGCCATCAGCGGACAGGGGGAGGTCGGAAACACCATATATTTT. This gives the protein CAISGQGEVGNTIYF.

This clonotype has a count of ten or more. The V and J genes are TRBV7-2 and TRBJ2-1; 9 nucleotides align to TRBD2. Germline V gene sequence: CDR1 SGHTA, CDR2 FQGNSA. Trimming at V came to 2 bases and at J to 4 bases, leaving 9 bases not matched to a gene. The CDR3 has 17 amino acids. The DNA for the CDR3 is TGTGCCAGCAGCTTAACGGGCGGACTAGCGACGTACAATGAGCAGTTCTTC. Translation gives CASSLTGGLATYNEQFF. The full variable domain, in which reference TRBV7-2 and TRBJ2-1 provide the parts outside the CDR3, is GAGVSQSPSNKVTEKGKDVELRCDPISGHTALYWYRQSLGQGLEFLIYFQGNSAPDKSGLPSDRFSAERTGGSVSTLTIQRTQQEDSAVYLCASSLTGGLATYNEQFFGPGTRLTVL.

This clonotype came up a few times. The chain carries TRBV18 and TRBJ2-3, with 9 bases fitting TRBD2. Germline lookup yields CDR1 KGHSH and CDR2 LQKENI. This CDR3 spans 15 amino acids. The junction had 1 base not matched to a gene; V was cut back by 0 bases and J by 3 bases. CDR3 sequence: CASSPPGLATDTQYF. Written as DNA, the CDR3 is TGTGCCAGCTCACCACCGGGACTAGCAACAGATACGCAGTATTTT. The variable domain in full, with the rest retrieved from reference TRBV18 and TRBJ2-3, is NAGVMQNPRHLVRRRGQEARLRCSPMKGHSHVYWYRQLPEEGLKFMVYLQKENIIDESGMPKERFSAEFPKEGPSILRIQQVVRGDSAAYFCASSPPGLATDTQYFGPGTRLTVL.

This clonotype was found a few times. With a much larger clone just one base away, this may be a read error. This sequence joins TRBV20-1 and TRBJ2-3; D ambiguous. The CDR3 totals 15 residues. Deletions cut 2 bases from V and 1 base from J, with 13 bases between. Germline assignment: CDR1 DFQATT and CDR2 SNEGSKA (reference sequence). In nucleotides, the CDR3 is TGCAGTGCTAGAAATGGAAGGGTTGGCACAGATACGCAGTATTTT. Translating gives CSARNGRVGTDTQYF.

In its sample, this clonotype was seen many times. The genes are TRBV5-1 and TRBJ2-1, with D unresolved. The CDR3 runs to 17 residues. Germline V gene data show CDR1 as SGHRS and CDR2 as YFSETQ. The V and J ends lost 0 bases and 0 bases respectively, with 13 bases between them. The CDR3 bases are TGCGCCAGCAGCTTGGTTGGGTTTAAGAGCTCCTACAATGAGCAGTTCTTC. Translation gives CASSLVGFKSSYNEQFF.

This clonotype was counted at least ten times. The gene calls are TRBV7-2 and TRBJ2-5; 12 bases map to TRBD2. The germline gives CDR1 SGHTA, CDR2 FQGNSA. Losses at the gene ends were 1 base for V and 4 bases for J; bases not matched to a gene: 10. This CDR3 contains 18 residues. The CDR3 here is CASSLGALAGGLGETQYF. As DNA, the CDR3 is TGTGCCAGCAGCTTAGGGGCACTAGCGGGAGGATTGGGAGAGACCCAGTACTTC.

This clonotype was detected ten times or more. The rearrangement uses TRBV30 and TRBJ1-1; no reliable D call. Trimming pared 3 bases from V and 1 base from J, leaving 12 bases between. The CDR3 runs 14 residues. Germline V gene sequence: CDR1 GTSNPN, CDR2 SVGIG (reference sequence). The chain's CDR3 is CAWSEKKGNTEAFF. The CDR3 DNA reads as TGTGCCTGGAGCGAAAAAAAAGGGAACACTGAAGCTTTCTTT.

The V gene is TRBV20-1, the J gene TRBJ1-1; D unresolved. The germline V gene has CDR1 DFQATT and CDR2 SNEGSKA (reference sequence). The CDR3 is 14 residues long. The V and J ends lost 2 bases and 6 bases respectively, with 16 bases between them. The CDR3 protein is CSARSGRTEAEAFF. For the CDR3, the DNA is TGCAGTGCTAGATCGGGCAGGACTGAAGCTGAAGCTTTCTTT.

The rearrangement links TRBV27 to TRBJ2-7, with 8 bases aligning to TRBD2. Germline V gene data show CDR1 as MNHEY and CDR2 as SMNVEV (reference sequence). The CDR3 consists of 15 residues. The trim removed 3 bases at V and 2 bases at J, leaving 6 bases unmatched. CDR3 region: CASSFSREATYEQYF. The CDR3 DNA follows: TGTGCCAGCAGTTTCTCGCGGGAGGCCACCTACGAGCAGTACTTC.

This clonotype was recorded at least ten times. This rearrangement joins TRBV28 to TRBJ2-7, with 11 bases aligning to TRBD1. J lost 2 bases, V lost 3 bases, and 3 bases had no gene match. The CDR3 has 15 residues. Germline V gene lookup returns CDR1 MDHEN and CDR2 SYDVKM. In DNA form, the CDR3 reads TGTGCCAGCAGTTTTGTGGGACAGGGGGCCTACGAGCAGTACTTC. It codes for CASSFVGQGAYEQYF.

This clonotype has a single count. A clone one base away is much larger, so this may be a read error. The chain joins TRBV30 to TRBJ1-2, with D unresolved. The germline V gene has CDR1 GTSNPN and CDR2 SVGIG (reference sequence). This CDR3 comprises 11 residues. Trimming left V 3 bases short and J 7 bases short, with 9 bases between. CDR3 protein: CAWRFKGGYTF. CDR3 nucleotide sequence: TGTGCCTGGAGGTTCAAGGGTGGCTACACCTTC.

This clonotype came up once. This may come from a read error, since a much larger clone is one base off. The gene calls are TRBV11-2 and TRBJ2-2; 7 bases match TRBD1. The length of the CDR3 is 15 residues. The germline V gene encodes CDR1 SGHAT and CDR2 FQNNGV. The CDR3 DNA follows: TGTGCCAGAAGCTCCCCAAGACAGGGAGACGGGGAGCTGTTTTTT. It is translated as CARSSPRQGDGELFF.

The V and J genes are TRBV20-1 and TRBJ2-5; TRBD2 matches at 9 bases. J lost 0 bases, V lost 0 bases, and 8 bases had no gene match. The CDR3 loop spans 17 amino acids. Germline-derived CDR1 and CDR2 are DFQATT and SNEGSKA (reference sequence). The CDR3 protein is CSARDRGLAGYQETQYF. As DNA, the CDR3 is TGCAGTGCTAGAGATCGGGGGCTAGCGGGGTACCAAGAGACCCAGTACTTC.

This clonotype has a handful of counts. This chain connects TRBV5-1 to TRBJ2-7, with 13 bases aligning to TRBD2. Looked up from germline, CDR1 is SGHRS and CDR2 is YFSETQ. This CDR3 is 15 amino acids long. Germline trimming cut 3 bases from V and 3 bases from J; bases unmatched to any gene: 3. The CDR3 DNA is TGCGCCAGCAGCTGGACTAGCGGGAGCGGCTACGAGCAGTACTTC. Its protein product is CASSWTSGSGYEQYF.

This clonotype was seen only once. The chain joins TRBV28 to TRBJ2-5; TRBD1 agrees at 8 bases. Germline assignment: CDR1 MDHEN and CDR2 SYDVKM. The CDR3 is 15 amino acids. Unmatched junction bases numbered 9, after V lost 4 bases and J lost 5 bases. CDR3 nucleotide sequence: TGTGCCAGCAGTTCACCGGGACAGGAGCGGGAGACCCAGTACTTC. Its protein is CASSSPGQERETQYF. Full variable domain (remainder filled in from reference TRBV28 and TRBJ2-5): DVKVTQSSRYLVKRTGEKVFLECVQDMDHENMFWYRQDPGLGLRLIYFSYDVKMKEKGDIPEGYSVSREKKERFSLILESASTNQTSMYLCASSSPGQERETQYFGPGTRLLVL.

This clonotype came up many times. The chain employs TRBV29-1 and TRBJ2-1; D is perhaps TRBD1 or TRBD2 (5 bases each). This CDR3 region has 14 residues. V was clipped by 6 bases and J by 3 bases, with 15 bases between them. Germline V gives CDR1 SQVTM, CDR2 ANQGSEA. CDR3 sequence reads: CSVGTSLRYNEQFF. In DNA form, the CDR3 reads TGCAGCGTCGGGACCTCCCTCCGCTACAATGAGCAGTTCTTC.

The chain links TRBV19 to TRBJ2-7; 9 nucleotides align to TRBD1. Unmatched junction bases numbered 14, after V lost 5 bases and J lost 3 bases. Germline lookup yields CDR1 LNHDA and CDR2 SQIVND (reference sequence). The CDR3 is made up of 17 amino acids. DNA for the CDR3: TGTGCCAGTAGTGCTCTCACAACCGGGACAGGGCTCTACGAGCAGTACTTC. This codes for CASSALTTGTGLYEQYF.

This CDR3 is CAADGGWGEQFF. The CDR3 nucleotides are TGTGCCGCCGATGGGGGGTGGGGTGAGCAGTTCTTC. V and J are TRBV6-1 and TRBJ2-1; D possibly corresponds to TRBD2 (6 bases). CDR1 is MNHNS and CDR2 is SASEGT in the germline V gene. The CDR3 extends over 12 amino acids. V dropped 11 bases and J dropped 9 bases, with 17 bases sitting between them.